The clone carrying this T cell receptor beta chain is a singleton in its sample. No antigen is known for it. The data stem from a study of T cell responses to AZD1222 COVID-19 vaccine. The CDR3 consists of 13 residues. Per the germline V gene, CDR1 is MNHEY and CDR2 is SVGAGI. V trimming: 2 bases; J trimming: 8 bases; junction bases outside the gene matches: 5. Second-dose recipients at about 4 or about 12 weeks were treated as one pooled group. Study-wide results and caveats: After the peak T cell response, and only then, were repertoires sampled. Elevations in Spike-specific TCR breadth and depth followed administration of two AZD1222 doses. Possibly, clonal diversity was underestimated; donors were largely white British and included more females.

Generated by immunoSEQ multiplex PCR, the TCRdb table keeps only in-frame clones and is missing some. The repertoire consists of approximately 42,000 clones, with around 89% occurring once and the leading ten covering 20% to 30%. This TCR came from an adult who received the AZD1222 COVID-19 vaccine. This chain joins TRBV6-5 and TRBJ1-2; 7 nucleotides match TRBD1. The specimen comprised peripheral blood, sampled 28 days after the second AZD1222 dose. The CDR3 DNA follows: TGTGCCAGCAGTTACACTAGACAGGGCGGCTACACCTTC. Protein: CASSYTRQGGYTF.